This section outlines one TCR beta chain sequence together with its context. Trimming took 5 bases from V and 1 from J, leaving 5 bases between them. This CDR3 region has 12 residues. Per germline, CDR1 SNHLY and CDR2 FYNNEI. The PCR employed 60 Vbeta primers together with 13 Jbeta primers. Sequencing was performed with immunoSEQ multiplex PCR; in TCRdb, only in-frame clones are kept and a portion is missing. There are over 100,000 clones in the sample, with approximately 3.7% held by the top ten. These data come from a study of cytomegalovirus exposure and HLA in healthy donors. This TCR derives from a man aged 30-40 years in good health and CMV-seronegative. J is TRBJ1-1 and V is TRBV2; no firm D call. Sequenced input: PBMCs. CDR3 DNA sequence: TGTGCCAGCAGTACACAGAACACTGAAGCTTTCTTT. Its protein is CASSTQNTEAFF.